This TCR beta chain comes out of a study of T cells in Graves' hyperthyroidism and ophthalmopathy. Study-wide results and limits: Most thyroid clonotypes that were expanded above 0.001 also turned up in blood. It was a median roughly six months before onset that the model predicted ophthalmopathy.

Diagnosis of hyperthyroidism was new in patients aged 18 to 65, and its duration was under 2 months. The study excluded patients with uncontrolled infection, other autoimmune disease, pregnancy or lactation. Researchers took RNA transcripts and amplified the TCR beta CDR3 regions from them. A set of HTBI primers served as the primers for a first-round RT-PCR of the TCR CDR3. From the multiplex PCR reads, TCRdb called clonotypes with MiXCR, one entry per CDR3 protein. The data show around 700,000 distinct CDR3 sequences, with approximately 18% seen just once and about a sixth held by the top ten. Comments on this clonotype: Its cognate antigen is unknown.

This sequence was found in a woman in her forties or fifties with Graves' hyperthyroidism that later progressed to Graves' ophthalmopathy. Source material: blood.

CDR3 loop: CASSWDSLGDNEQFF. DNA of the CDR3: TGCGCCAGCTCGTGGGACTCCCTGGGGGACAATGAGCAGTTCTTC. The V gene is TRBV5-1, the J gene TRBJ2-1; weak D call: TRBD2 (6 bases). The CDR3 totals 15 residues. Trimming shortened V by 7 bases and J by 5 bases, and 19 bases separated the two germline ends. The germline V gene encodes CDR1 SGHRS and CDR2 YFSETQ.